Presented here are 7 T cell receptor beta chains from one specimen sequenced in a study of shared clonotypes between healthy human individuals. TCRdb's copy holds only in-frame clones and misses some; the assay was immunoSEQ multiplex PCR. Here the sample spans some 530,000 clones, 81% being singletons. Material for sequencing was PBMCs. These receptor sequences come from a woman aged 35 to 49 in good health. Some clones in this sample may be carry-over from other donors' samples.

Turning to this clone: It is likely a read error: a sequence one base away is far more abundant. Other DNA sequences in the same sample also yield this CDR3. The chain employs TRBV28 and TRBJ1-2, with 9 bases matching TRBD1. The germline V gene encodes CDR1 MDHEN and CDR2 SYDVKM. This CDR3 region has 15 residues. The CDR3 loop reads CASSLIGTGSWGYTF. The CDR3 DNA follows: TGTGCCAGCAGTTTAATTGGGACAGGGTCATGGGGCTACACCTTT.

The gene calls are TRBV7-9 and TRBJ2-1; 14 bases fit TRBD2. The CDR3 consists of 16 residues. Germline values: CDR1 SEHNR, CDR2 FQNEAQ (reference sequence). The ends lost 3 bases at V and 7 bases at J; junction bases unmatched: 5. The CDR3 here is CASSLGLAGVGNEQFF. The CDR3 bases are TGTGCCAGCAGCTTGGGACTAGCGGGAGTGGGGAATGAGCAGTTCTTC.

On this clone: Just one base apart from a much larger clone, this may be a read error. In DNA, the CDR3 is TGTGGCAGCAGCGTAGGCGGGAGGGATGTAGAGACCCAGTACTTC. Encoded protein: CGSSVGGRDVETQYF. The rearrangement joins TRBV9 to TRBJ2-5, with TRBD2 matching over 9 bases. The CDR3 length is 15 residues. Per germline, CDR1 SGDLS and CDR2 YYNGEE.

This clone has just one count. This chain links TRBV7-2 with TRBJ2-5; tentative D call: TRBD2 (5 bases). This CDR3 contains 15 residues. The V gene lost 1 base and the J gene lost 5 bases, with 14 bases spanning the gap. The germline V gene has CDR1 SGHTA and CDR2 FQGNSA. CDR3 DNA: TGTGCCAGCAGCTTAGTAGGCCTCCGGAGGGAGACCCAGTACTTC. Translating gives CASSLVGLRRETQYF.

This clone was counted between two and nine times. In DNA form, the CDR3 reads TGTGCCAGTAGTCCCCGGGACAGTAAAGCTTTCTTT. Amino acids: CASSPRDSKAFF. V and J are TRBV19 and TRBJ1-1; 7 bases line up with TRBD1. This CDR3 is 12 amino acids long. Germline loops: CDR1 LNHDA, CDR2 SQIVND (reference sequence). J was trimmed by 9 bases and V by 5 bases; bases with no gene match: 6.

The chain joins TRBV5-3 to TRBJ2-7; unclear D gene. TRBV5-3 is sorted into the ORF group, with uncertain function. The V end lost 0 bases, the J end lost 3 bases, and 7 bases lay between the germline ends. The CDR3 runs 13 residues. Written as DNA, the CDR3 is TGTGCCAGAAGCTTGGACTGCGGCTACGAGCAGTACTTC. It encodes CARSLDCGYEQYF.

The chain recombines TRBV7-2 with TRBJ2-4, with D unclear. Trimming cost V 5 bases and J 8 bases, with 16 bases left between them. Germline values: CDR1 SGHTA, CDR2 FQGNSA. This CDR3 has 14 amino acids. Here the CDR3 DNA reads TGTGCCAGCAGCCCCGGGCTGACAATAGACATTCAGTACTTC. It specifies CASSPGLTIDIQYF.